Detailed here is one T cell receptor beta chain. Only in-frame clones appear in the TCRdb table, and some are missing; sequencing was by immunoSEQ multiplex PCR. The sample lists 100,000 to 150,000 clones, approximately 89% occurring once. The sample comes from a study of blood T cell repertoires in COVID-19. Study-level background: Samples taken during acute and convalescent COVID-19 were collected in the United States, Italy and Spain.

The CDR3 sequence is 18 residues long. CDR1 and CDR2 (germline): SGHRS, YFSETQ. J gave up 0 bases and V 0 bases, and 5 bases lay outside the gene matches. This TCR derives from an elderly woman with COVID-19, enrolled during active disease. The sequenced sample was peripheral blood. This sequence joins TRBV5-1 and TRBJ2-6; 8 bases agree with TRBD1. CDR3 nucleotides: TGCGCCAGCAGCTTGGTGCAGGGGGCCAACTCTGGGGCCAACGTCCTGACTTTC. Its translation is CASSLVQGANSGANVLTF. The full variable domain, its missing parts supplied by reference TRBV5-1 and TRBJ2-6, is KAGVTQTPRYLIKTRGQQVTLSCSPISGHRSVSWYQQTPGQGLQFLFEYFSETQRNKGNFPGRFSGRQFSNSRSEMNVSTLELGDSALYLCASSLVQGANSGANVLTFGAGSRLTVL.